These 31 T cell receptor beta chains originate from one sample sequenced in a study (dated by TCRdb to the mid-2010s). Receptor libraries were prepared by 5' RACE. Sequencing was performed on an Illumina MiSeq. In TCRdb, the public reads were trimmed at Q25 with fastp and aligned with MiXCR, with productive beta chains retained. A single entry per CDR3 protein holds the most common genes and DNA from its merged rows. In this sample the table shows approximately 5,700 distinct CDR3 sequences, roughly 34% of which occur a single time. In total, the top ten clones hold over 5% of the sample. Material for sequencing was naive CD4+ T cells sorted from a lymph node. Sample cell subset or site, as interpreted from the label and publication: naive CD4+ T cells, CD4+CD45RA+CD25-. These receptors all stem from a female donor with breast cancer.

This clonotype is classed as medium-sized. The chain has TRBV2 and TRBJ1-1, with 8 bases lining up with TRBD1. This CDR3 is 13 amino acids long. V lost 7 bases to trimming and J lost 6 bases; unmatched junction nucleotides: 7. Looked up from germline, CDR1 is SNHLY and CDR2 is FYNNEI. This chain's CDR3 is CASTSDRGAEAFF. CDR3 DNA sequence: TGTGCCAGCACCTCTGACAGGGGCGCTGAAGCTTTCTTT.

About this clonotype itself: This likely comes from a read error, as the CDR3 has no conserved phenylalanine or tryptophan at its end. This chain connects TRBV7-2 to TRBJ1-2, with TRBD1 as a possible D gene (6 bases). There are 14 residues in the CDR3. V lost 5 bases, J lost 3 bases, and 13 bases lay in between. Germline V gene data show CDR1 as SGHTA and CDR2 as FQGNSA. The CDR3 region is CASSLTGTHYGYTL. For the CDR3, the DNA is TGTGCCAGCAGCCTCACAGGGACCCACTATGGCTACACCCTC.

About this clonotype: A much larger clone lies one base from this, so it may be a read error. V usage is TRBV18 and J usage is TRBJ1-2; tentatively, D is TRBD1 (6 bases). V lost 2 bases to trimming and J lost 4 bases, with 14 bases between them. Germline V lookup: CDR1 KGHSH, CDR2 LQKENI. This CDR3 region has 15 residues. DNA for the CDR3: TGTGCCAGCTCACCAGGGACAAGGAGTCTCTATGGCTACACCTTC. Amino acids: CASSPGTRSLYGYTF.

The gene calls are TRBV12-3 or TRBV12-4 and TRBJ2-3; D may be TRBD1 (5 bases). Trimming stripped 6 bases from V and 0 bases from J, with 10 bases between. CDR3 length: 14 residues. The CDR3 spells CASSTTVSTDTQYF. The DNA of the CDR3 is TGTGCCAGCAGCACGACAGTCAGCACAGATACGCAGTATTTT.

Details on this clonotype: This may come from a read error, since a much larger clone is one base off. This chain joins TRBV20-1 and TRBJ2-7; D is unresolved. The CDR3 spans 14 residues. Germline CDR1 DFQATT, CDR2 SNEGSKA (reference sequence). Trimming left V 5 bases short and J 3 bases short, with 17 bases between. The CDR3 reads CSACPAVRHYEQYF. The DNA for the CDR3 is TGCAGTGCTTGTCCCGCAGTCCGGCACTACGAGCAGTACTTC.

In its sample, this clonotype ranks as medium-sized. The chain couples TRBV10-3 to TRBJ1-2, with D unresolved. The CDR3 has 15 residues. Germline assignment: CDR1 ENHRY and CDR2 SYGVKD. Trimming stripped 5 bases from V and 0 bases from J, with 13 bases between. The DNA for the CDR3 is TGTGCCATCAGTCCGGGTTTCAACGCTAACTATGGCTACACCTTC. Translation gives CAISPGFNANYGYTF.

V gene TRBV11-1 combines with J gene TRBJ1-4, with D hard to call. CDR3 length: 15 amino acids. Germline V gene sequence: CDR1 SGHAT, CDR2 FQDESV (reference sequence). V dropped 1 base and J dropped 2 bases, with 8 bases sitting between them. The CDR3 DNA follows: TGTGCCAGCAGCTTAGGTGCAGCCACTAATGAAAAACTGTTTTTT. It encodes CASSLGAATNEKLFF.

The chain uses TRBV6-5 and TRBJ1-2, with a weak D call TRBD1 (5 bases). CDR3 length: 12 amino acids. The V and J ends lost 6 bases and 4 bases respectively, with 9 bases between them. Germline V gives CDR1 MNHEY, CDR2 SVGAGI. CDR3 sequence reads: CASRVGTYGYTF. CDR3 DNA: TGTGCCAGCAGGGTGGGGACCTATGGCTACACCTTC.

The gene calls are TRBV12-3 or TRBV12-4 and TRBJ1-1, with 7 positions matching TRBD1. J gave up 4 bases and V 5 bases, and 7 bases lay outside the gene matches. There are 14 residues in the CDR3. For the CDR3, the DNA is TGTGCCAGCAGTCCACAGACAGGGCGCACTGAAGCTTTCTTT. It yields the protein CASSPQTGRTEAFF.

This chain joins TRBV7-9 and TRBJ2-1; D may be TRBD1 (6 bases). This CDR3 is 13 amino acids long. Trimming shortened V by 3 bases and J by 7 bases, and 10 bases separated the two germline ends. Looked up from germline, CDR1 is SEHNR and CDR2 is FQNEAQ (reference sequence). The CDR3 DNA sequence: TGTGCCAGCAGCTTTTCAGGGGCAAATGAGCAGTTCTTC. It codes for CASSFSGANEQFF. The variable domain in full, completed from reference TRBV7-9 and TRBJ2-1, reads DTGVSQNPRHKITKRGQNVTFRCDPISEHNRLYWYRQTLGQGPEFLTYFQNEAQLEKSRLLSDRFSAERPKGSFSTLEIQRTEQGDSAMYLCASSFSGANEQFFGPGTRLTVL.

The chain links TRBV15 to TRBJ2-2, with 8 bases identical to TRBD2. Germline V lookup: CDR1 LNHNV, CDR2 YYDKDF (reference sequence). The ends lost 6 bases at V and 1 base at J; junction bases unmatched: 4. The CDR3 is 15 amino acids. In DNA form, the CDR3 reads TGTGCCACCAGACCGGGACTAGAGAACACCGGGGAGCTGTTTTTT. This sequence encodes CATRPGLENTGELFF.

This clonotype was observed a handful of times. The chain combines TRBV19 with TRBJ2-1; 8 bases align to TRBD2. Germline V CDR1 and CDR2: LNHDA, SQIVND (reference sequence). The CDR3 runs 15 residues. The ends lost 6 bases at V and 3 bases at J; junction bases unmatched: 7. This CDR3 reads CASRKAGGVYNEQFF. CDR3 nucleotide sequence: TGTGCCAGTAGAAAGGCGGGAGGTGTCTACAATGAGCAGTTCTTC.

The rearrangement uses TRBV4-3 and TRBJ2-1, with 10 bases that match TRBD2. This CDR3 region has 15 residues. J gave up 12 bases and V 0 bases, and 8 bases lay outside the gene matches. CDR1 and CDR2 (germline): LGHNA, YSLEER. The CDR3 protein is CASSQDLLAGDRQFF. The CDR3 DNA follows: TGCGCCAGCAGCCAAGATCTCCTAGCGGGAGACCGGCAGTTCTTC.

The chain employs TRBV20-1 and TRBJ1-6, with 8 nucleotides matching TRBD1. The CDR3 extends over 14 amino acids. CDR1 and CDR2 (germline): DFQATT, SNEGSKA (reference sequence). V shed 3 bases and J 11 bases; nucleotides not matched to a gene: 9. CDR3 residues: CSASDRGHIPPLHF. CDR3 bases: TGCAGTGCTAGTGACAGGGGCCATATTCCACCCCTCCACTTT.

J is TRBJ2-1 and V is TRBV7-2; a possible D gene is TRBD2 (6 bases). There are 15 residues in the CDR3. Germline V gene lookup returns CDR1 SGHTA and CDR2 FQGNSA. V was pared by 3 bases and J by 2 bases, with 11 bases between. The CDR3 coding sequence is TGTGCCAGCAGCTTGGTGGCGGGGCCCTACAATGAGCAGTTCTTC. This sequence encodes CASSLVAGPYNEQFF. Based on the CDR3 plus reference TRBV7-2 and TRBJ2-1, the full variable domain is GAGVSQSPSNKVTEKGKDVELRCDPISGHTALYWYRQSLGQGLEFLIYFQGNSAPDKSGLPSDRFSAERTGGSVSTLTIQRTQQEDSAVYLCASSLVAGPYNEQFFGPGTRLTVL.

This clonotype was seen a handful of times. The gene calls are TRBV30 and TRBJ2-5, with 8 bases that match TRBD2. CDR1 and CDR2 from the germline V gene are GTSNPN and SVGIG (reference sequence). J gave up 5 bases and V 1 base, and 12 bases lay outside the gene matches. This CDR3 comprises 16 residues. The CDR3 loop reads CAWSGPGGGRRETQYF. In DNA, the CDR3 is TGTGCCTGGAGTGGACCCGGGGGGGGGCGCCGGGAGACCCAGTACTTC.

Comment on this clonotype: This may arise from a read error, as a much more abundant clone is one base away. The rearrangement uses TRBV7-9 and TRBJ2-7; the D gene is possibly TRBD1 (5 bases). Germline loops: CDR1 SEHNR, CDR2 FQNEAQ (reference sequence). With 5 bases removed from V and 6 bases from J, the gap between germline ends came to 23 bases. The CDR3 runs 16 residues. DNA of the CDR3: TGTGCCAGCAGCGCAATCTCTTTCAGGGTTTTGGGCGAGCAGTACTTC. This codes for CASSAISFRVLGEQYF.

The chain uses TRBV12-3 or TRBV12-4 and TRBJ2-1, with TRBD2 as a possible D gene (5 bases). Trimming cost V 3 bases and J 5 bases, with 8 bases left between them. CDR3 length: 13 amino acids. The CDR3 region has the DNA TGTGCCAGCAGTTTGTACGGGGACAATGAGCAGTTCTTC. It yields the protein CASSLYGDNEQFF.

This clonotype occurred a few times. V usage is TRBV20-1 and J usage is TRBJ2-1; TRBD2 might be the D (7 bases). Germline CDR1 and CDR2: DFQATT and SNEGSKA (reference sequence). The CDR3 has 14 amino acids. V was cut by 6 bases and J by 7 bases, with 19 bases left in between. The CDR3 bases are TGCAGTGCCAGCGGGACAAGAGGTTGGAATGAGCAGTTCTTC. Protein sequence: CSASGTRGWNEQFF.

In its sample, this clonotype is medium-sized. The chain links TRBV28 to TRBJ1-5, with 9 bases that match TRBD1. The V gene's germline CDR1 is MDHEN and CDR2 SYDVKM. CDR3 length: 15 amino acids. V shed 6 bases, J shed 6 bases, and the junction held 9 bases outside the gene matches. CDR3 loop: CASSPDRGDRQPQHF. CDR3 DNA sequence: TGTGCCAGCAGCCCGGACAGGGGAGACCGTCAGCCCCAGCATTTT.

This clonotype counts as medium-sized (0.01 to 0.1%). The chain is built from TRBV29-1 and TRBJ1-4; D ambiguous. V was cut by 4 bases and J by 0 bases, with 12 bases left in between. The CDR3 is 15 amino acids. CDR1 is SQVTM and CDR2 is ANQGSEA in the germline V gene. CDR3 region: CSVAKDPATNEKLFF. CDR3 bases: TGCAGCGTTGCAAAAGACCCGGCAACTAATGAAAAACTGTTTTTT.

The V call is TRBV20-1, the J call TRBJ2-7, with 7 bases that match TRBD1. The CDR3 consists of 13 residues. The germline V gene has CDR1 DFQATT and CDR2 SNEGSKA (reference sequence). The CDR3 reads CSAPWTGSYEQYF. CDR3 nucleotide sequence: TGCAGCGCCCCGTGGACAGGCTCCTACGAGCAGTACTTC.

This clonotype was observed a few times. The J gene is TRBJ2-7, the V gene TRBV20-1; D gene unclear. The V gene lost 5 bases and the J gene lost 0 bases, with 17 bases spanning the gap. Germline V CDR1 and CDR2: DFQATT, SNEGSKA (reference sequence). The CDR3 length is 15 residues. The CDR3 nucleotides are TGCAGTGCTTTCAGGTCGCACTCGAACTCCTACGAGCAGTACTTC. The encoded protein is CSAFRSHSNSYEQYF.

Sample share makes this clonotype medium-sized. DNA of the CDR3: TGCGCCAGCAGCCAAACGCCTAGCGAAGGCAATGAGCAGTTCTTC. Translating gives CASSQTPSEGNEQFF. This chain links TRBV4-1 with TRBJ2-1; tentatively, D is TRBD2 (6 bases). V was shortened by 2 bases and J by 6 bases, with 14 bases between the two germline ends. Looked up from germline, CDR1 is MGHRA and CDR2 is YSYEKL. This CDR3 spans 15 amino acids.

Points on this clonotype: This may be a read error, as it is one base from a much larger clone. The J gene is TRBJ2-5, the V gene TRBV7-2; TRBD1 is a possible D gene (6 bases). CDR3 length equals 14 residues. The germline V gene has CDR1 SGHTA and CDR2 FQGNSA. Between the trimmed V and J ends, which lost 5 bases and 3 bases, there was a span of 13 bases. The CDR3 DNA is TGTGCCAGCAGCCAGGGGCCTACCAAAGAGACCCAGTACTTC. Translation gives CASSQGPTKETQYF. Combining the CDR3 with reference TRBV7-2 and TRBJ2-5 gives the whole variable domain GAGVSQSPSNKVTEKGKDVELRCDPISGHTALYWYRQSLGQGLEFLIYFQGNSAPDKSGLPSDRFSAERTGGSVSTLTIQRTQQEDSAVYLCASSQGPTKETQYFGPGTRLLVL.

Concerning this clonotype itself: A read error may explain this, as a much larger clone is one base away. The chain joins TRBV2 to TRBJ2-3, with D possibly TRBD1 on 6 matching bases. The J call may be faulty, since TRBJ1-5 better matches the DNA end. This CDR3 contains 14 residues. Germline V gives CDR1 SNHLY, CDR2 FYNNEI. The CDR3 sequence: CASSDWGGEDTQHF. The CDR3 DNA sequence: TGTGCCAGCAGTGATTGGGGGGGCGAAGATACGCAGCATTTT.

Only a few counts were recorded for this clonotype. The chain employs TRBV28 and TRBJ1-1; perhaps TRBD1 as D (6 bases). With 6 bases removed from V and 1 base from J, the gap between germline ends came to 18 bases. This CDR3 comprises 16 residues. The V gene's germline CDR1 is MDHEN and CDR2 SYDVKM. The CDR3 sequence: CASSPTPGTRNTEAFF. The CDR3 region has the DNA TGTGCCAGCAGCCCTACTCCCGGGACACGGAACACTGAAGCTTTCTTT. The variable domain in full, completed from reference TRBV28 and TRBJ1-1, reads DVKVTQSSRYLVKRTGEKVFLECVQDMDHENMFWYRQDPGLGLRLIYFSYDVKMKEKGDIPEGYSVSREKKERFSLILESASTNQTSMYLCASSPTPGTRNTEAFFGQGTRLTVV.

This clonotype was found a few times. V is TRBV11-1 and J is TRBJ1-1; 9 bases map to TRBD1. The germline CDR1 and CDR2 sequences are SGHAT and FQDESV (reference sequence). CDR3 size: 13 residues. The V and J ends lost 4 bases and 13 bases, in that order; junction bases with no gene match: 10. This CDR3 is CASSSGNRGQVFF. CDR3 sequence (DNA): TGTGCCAGCAGCTCGGGGAACAGGGGGCAGGTTTTCTTT.

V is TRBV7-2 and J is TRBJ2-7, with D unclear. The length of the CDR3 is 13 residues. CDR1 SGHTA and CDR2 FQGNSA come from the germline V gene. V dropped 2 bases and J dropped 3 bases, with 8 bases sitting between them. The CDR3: CASSLSQSYEQYV. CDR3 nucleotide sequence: TGTGCCAGCAGCTTATCACAGAGCTACGAGCAGTACGTC.

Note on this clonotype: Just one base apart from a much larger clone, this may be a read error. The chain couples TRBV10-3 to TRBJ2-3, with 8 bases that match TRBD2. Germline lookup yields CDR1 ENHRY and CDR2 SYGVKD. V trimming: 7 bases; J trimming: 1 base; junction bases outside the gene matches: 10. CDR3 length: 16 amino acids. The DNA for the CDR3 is TGTGCCATCAATCAAAGCGGGGGTCAGGGCACAGATACGCAGTATTTT. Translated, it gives CAINQSGGQGTDTQYF.

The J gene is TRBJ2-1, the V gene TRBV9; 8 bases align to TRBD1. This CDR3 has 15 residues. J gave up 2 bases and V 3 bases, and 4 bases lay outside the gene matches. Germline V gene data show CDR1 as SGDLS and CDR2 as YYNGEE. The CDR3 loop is CASSEGQAPYNEQFF. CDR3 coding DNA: TGTGCCAGCAGCGAGGGACAGGCCCCCTACAATGAGCAGTTCTTC.